This record looks at one T cell receptor (beta chain) sequence and its context. What it recognizes is unknown. It may be a read error: a sequence one base away is much more abundant. The data were taken from a study of T cell repertoires in aging, cancer and after chemotherapy. Looking at the study overall: Paired samples before and after chemotherapy came from glioblastoma patients receiving temozolomide-based therapy.

TRB rearrangements spanning V, D and J were amplified using mixed TRB-A/B primers. TCRdb reprocessed the multiplex PCR reads via MiXCR and lists one record per CDR3 protein. The sample holds roughly 1,600 distinct CDR3 sequences, less than 25% seen once. Findings and caveats of the study: Compared with age-matched healthy donors, untreated hematological or solid cancer patients showed higher blood TCR clonality.

CDR3 length equals 14 residues. V lost 5 bases and J lost 7, with 17 bases in between. CDR1 is MNHEY and CDR2 is SVGAGI in the germline V gene. Peripheral blood genomic DNA, not sorted cells or RNA, was the template. This rearrangement joins TRBV6-5 to TRBJ1-2, with D possibly matching TRBD1 (6 bases). The origin of this receptor is a human donor with a solid tumor. The sequenced material came from blood. The CDR3 DNA reads TGTGCCAGCAGTCGAACAGGGCGAGTTGGTGGCTACACCTTC. Translated, it gives CASSRTGRVGGYTF.